This is a list of T cell receptor beta chains from one sample in a study of beta chain features in type 1 diabetes. The data were produced by immunoSEQ multiplex PCR, yet TCRdb's version contains in-frame clones alone and is incomplete. The table has roughly 340,000 clones, about 12% seen once. Specimen: naive CD4+ T cells from blood. Receptors originate from a woman aged 18-35 years with type 1 diabetes. Each CDR3 is given with its conserved first and last residue. D genes are given only for firm matches. Not all rows give a size; the values are once, few, many and, for expanded clones, a class.

v_call	j_call	clone_size	d_call	cdr3_nt	cdr3_aa
TRBV5-1	TRBJ1-2	few	NA	TGCGCCAGCAGCTTGGGGAGGGGAACCTATGGCTACACCTTC	CASSLGRGTYGYTF
TRBV6-6	TRBJ2-1	few	NA	TGTGCCAGCCACAGGGACGGCAATGAGCAGTTCTTC	CASHRDGNEQFF
TRBV30	TRBJ2-6	few	TRBD1	TGTGCCTGGACAGGGGGCTTCTCTGGGGCCAACGTCCTGACTTTC	CAWTGGFSGANVLTF
TRBV28	TRBJ2-7	NA	TRBD1	TGTGCCAGCAGTCCCGAGACAGGGGTGCGGTCTAGCGAGCAGTACTTC	CASSPETGVRSSEQYF
TRBV10-3	TRBJ2-5	few	TRBD1	TGTGCCATCAGTGAGTCGGGACAGGGAAAAGAGACCCAGTACTTC	CAISESGQGKETQYF
TRBV7-9	TRBJ2-7	few	NA	TGTGCCAGCAGCTTACTAGAGGAGCAGTACTTC	CASSLLEEQYF
TRBV4-3	TRBJ1-2	NA	NA	TGCGCCAGCAGCCAAGATATACGGTTCGACTATGGCTACACCTTC	CASSQDIRFDYGYTF
TRBV7-9	TRBJ2-1	few	NA	TGTGCCAGCAGCTCCCCTCTGGCCAAAAGCTCCTACAATGAGCAGTTCTTC	CASSSPLAKSSYNEQFF
TRBV6-1	TRBJ1-1	few	TRBD1	TGTGCCAGCAAGGACAGGCCGAACACTGAAGCTTTCTTT	CASKDRPNTEAFF
TRBV7-2	TRBJ2-3	few	TRBD1	TGTGCCAGCAGCCTACAGGGGGCCGTTTCCGATACGCAGTATTTT	CASSLQGAVSDTQYF
TRBV7-2	TRBJ2-5	NA	NA	TGTGCCAGCAGCTATAGACTCCGGACCCAGTACTTC	CASSYRLRTQYF
TRBV4-1	TRBJ2-1	few	NA	TGCGCCAGCAGCCAAGTATTAGATGGGCAGTTCTTC	CASSQVLDGQFF
TRBV5-1	TRBJ2-1	NA	NA	TGCGCCAGCAGCTTGGGCCAGGCCTCGTACAATGAGCAGTTCTTC	CASSLGQASYNEQFF
TRBV7-2	TRBJ2-6	NA	TRBD1	TGTGCCAGCAGCTTAGTTCACAGGGGGCGCGGTGGGGCCAACGTCCTGACTTTC	CASSLVHRGRGGANVLTF
TRBV2	TRBJ1-5	NA	NA	TGTGCCAGCCAGAACAGACCAGATAGCAATCAGCCCCAGCATTTT	CASQNRPDSNQPQHF
TRBV19	TRBJ1-5	few	TRBD1	TGTGCCAGTAGTACCGGACAGGGGATTCAGCCCCAGCATTTT	CASSTGQGIQPQHF
TRBV19	TRBJ1-2	few	NA	TGTGCCAGTAGTTCGGACAGCTCTAACTATGGCTACACCTTC	CASSSDSSNYGYTF
TRBV30	TRBJ2-7	NA	NA	TGTGCCTGGAGCCGAGGCGTCCTATACGAGCAGTACTTC	CAWSRGVLYEQYF
TRBV18	TRBJ1-5	few	NA	TGTGCCAGCTCGTCCCGGGACACTAATCAGCCCCAGCATTTT	CASSSRDTNQPQHF
TRBV10-3	TRBJ1-1	few	NA	TGTGCCATCGGCGGGGGGGCGAACACTGAAGCTTTCTTT	CAIGGGANTEAFF
TRBV30	TRBJ2-7	few	TRBD2	TGTGCCTGGGGGACTAGCGGCGAGCAGTACTTC	CAWGTSGEQYF
TRBV5-1	TRBJ2-3	few	TRBD1	TGCGCCAGCAGCGCAACCGGGACAGTCACAGATACGCAGTATTTT	CASSATGTVTDTQYF
TRBV28	TRBJ1-2	few	NA	TGTGCCAGCAGCCACCCGGACAGAACCTACTATGGCTACACCTTC	CASSHPDRTYYGYTF
TRBV19	TRBJ1-6	few	TRBD1	TGTGCCAGTACCGATCCCCGACAGGGAGGCTTGAGTTCACCCCTCCACTTT	CASTDPRQGGLSSPLHF
TRBV25-1	TRBJ2-1	NA	TRBD2	TGTGCCAGCCAGGGAGGGAGAGGCTCCTACAATGAGCAGTTCTTC	CASQGGRGSYNEQFF
TRBV30	TRBJ1-5	few	NA	TGTGCCTGGAGTGCATTTCTGGGGGCCCAGCCCCAGCATTTT	CAWSAFLGAQPQHF
TRBV28	TRBJ2-1	few	TRBD2	TGTGCCAGCAGCCCACGCGGCGGGAGTCGGAATGAGCAGTTCTTC	CASSPRGGSRNEQFF
TRBV2	TRBJ2-1	NA	NA	TGTGCCAGCTCCCAAGACAGCTACAATGAGCAGTTCTTC	CASSQDSYNEQFF
TRBV4-3	TRBJ2-7	NA	NA	TGCGCCAGCAGCCGGGGAAGACAGAACTACGAGCAGTACTTC	CASSRGRQNYEQYF
TRBV9	TRBJ2-5	NA	NA	TGTGCCAGCAGCGTCAGCGGGCAAGAGACCCAGTACTTC	CASSVSGQETQYF
TRBV30	TRBJ1-1	few	NA	TGTGCCTGGAGTGGCGGGTCGGTAACTCGGACTGAAGCTTTCTTT	CAWSGGSVTRTEAFF
TRBV6-5	TRBJ2-7	NA	TRBD1	TGTGCCAGCAGTTACCTAACAGGGGGCTCCTACGAGCAGTACTTC	CASSYLTGGSYEQYF
TRBV14	TRBJ1-4	few	NA	TGTGCCAGCAGCCAAGCTGAGAATGAAAAACTGTTTTTT	CASSQAENEKLFF
TRBV7-9	TRBJ2-5	NA	NA	TGTGCCAGCACCCGGGGGGCTGCCACTGGCCGGGAGACCCAGTACTTC	CASTRGAATGRETQYF
TRBV10-3	TRBJ2-7	few	TRBD2	TGTGCCATCAGTGCGACTAGCGGGCAGACCTACGAGCAGTACTTC	CAISATSGQTYEQYF
TRBV10-3	TRBJ2-6	few	TRBD1	TGTGCCATCAGTGGAGGGGGCGCTTCGGGTGGGGCCAACGTCCTGACTTTC	CAISGGGASGGANVLTF
TRBV25-1	TRBJ2-7	NA	NA	TGTGCCAGCAGTGAAGCCAAACTAAACTGGCAGTACTTC	CASSEAKLNWQYF
TRBV2	TRBJ2-7	few	TRBD2	TGTGCCAGCAAAAGGGAGGGCCTGGGACCCTACGAGCAGTACTTC	CASKREGLGPYEQYF
TRBV18	TRBJ2-7	NA	NA	TGTGCCAGCTCCCCGGGGGTAGGAGACTACGAGCAGTACTTC	CASSPGVGDYEQYF
TRBV20-1	TRBJ2-7	NA	NA	TGCAGTGCTTGGACTCGTCACGAGCAGTACTTC	CSAWTRHEQYF
TRBV7-2	TRBJ2-5	NA	NA	TGTGCCAGCAGTCTGGGGCAGGGAGAGACCCAGTACTTC	CASSLGQGETQYF
TRBV7-9	TRBJ2-7	NA	TRBD1	TGTGCCAGCAGCGTACGACAGGGATCATACGAGCAGTACTTC	CASSVRQGSYEQYF
TRBV5-6	TRBJ2-7	NA	TRBD2	TGTGCCAGCATTCCGAATAGCGGGAGGTCCTACGAGCAGTACTTC	CASIPNSGRSYEQYF
TRBV15	TRBJ2-7	NA	TRBD1	TGTGCCACCAGCAGAGATCTAGGGGGACAGGGGGCCGACGAGCAGTACTTC	CATSRDLGGQGADEQYF
TRBV19	TRBJ1-2	few	NA	TGTGCCAGTAGTATCCGACAAGGAAGTGGCTACACCTTC	CASSIRQGSGYTF
TRBV9	TRBJ2-7	few	NA	TGTGCCAGCAGCCCGAGAGGGGACATTGTCTCCTACGAGCAGTACTTC	CASSPRGDIVSYEQYF
TRBV14	TRBJ1-1	few	NA	TGTGCCAGCAGCCTTTTGACAGGTGGAACTGAAGCTTTCTTT	CASSLLTGGTEAFF
TRBV2	TRBJ1-1	NA	NA	TGTGCCAGCAGTGATGGCAGAAAGAACACTGAAGCTTTCTTT	CASSDGRKNTEAFF
TRBV19	TRBJ1-2	few	NA	TGTGCCAGTAAATCGTTGCGGGACAACTATGGCTACACCTTC	CASKSLRDNYGYTF